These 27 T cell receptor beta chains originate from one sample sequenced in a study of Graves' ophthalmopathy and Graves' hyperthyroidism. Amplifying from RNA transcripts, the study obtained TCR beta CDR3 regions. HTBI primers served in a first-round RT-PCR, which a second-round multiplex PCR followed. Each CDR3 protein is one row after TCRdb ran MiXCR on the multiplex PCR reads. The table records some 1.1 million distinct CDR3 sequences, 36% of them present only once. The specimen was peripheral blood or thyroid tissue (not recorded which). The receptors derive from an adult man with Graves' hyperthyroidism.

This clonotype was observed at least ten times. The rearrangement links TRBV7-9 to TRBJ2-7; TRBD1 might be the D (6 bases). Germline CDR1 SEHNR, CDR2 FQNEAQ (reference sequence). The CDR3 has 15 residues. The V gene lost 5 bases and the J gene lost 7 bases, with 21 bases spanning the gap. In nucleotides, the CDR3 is TGTGCCAGCAGCCCCCAATTGGACAGACTGGGAGAGCAGTACTTC. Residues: CASSPQLDRLGEQYF.

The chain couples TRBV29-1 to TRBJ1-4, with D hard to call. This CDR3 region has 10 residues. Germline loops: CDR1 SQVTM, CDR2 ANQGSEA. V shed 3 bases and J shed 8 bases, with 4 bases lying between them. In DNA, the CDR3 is TGCAGCGTTGAGGGGGAAAAACTGTTTTTT. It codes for CSVEGEKLFF.

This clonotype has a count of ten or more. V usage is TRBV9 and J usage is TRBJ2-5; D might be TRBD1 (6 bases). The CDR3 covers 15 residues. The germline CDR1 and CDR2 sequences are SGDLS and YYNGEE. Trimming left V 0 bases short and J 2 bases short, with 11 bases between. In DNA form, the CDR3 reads TGTGCCAGCAGCGTAGAATCTGGACAGCAAGAGACCCAGTACTTC. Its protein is CASSVESGQQETQYF.

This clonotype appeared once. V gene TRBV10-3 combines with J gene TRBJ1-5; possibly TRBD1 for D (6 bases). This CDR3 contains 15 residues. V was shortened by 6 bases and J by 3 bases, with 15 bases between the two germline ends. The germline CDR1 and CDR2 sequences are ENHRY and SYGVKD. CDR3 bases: TGTGCCATCAGGCAACGAAGGGACAACAATCAGCCCCAGCATTTT. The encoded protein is CAIRQRRDNNQPQHF.

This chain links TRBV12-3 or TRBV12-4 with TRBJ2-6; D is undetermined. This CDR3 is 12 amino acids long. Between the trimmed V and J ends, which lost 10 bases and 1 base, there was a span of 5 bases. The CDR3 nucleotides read TGTGCCACAATATCTGGGGCCAACGTCCTGACTTTC. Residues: CATISGANVLTF.

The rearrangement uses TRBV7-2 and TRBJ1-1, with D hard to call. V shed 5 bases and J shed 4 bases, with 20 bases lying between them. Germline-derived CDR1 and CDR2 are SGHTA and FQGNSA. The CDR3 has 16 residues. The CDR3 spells CASSPIRAGFGTEAFF. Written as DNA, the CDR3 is TGTGCCAGCAGCCCGATACGGGCCGGATTTGGCACTGAAGCTTTCTTT.

Here the CDR3 reads CASSYAGVGANVLTF. CDR3 coding DNA: TGTGCCAGCAGTTACGCAGGGGTCGGGGCCAACGTCCTGACTTTC. The chain recombines TRBV6-5 with TRBJ2-6, with D possibly TRBD1 on 6 matching bases. V shed 2 bases and J shed 4 bases, with 9 bases lying between them. Germline CDR1 reads MNHEY; CDR2 reads SVGAGI. This CDR3 comprises 15 residues.

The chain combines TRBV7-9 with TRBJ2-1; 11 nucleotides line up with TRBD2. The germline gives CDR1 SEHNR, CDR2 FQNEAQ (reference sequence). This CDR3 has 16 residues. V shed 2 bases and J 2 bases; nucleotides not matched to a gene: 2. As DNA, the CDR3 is TGTGCCAGCAGCTTATTACTAGCGGGGGCCTACAATGAGCAGTTCTTC. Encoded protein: CASSLLLAGAYNEQFF.

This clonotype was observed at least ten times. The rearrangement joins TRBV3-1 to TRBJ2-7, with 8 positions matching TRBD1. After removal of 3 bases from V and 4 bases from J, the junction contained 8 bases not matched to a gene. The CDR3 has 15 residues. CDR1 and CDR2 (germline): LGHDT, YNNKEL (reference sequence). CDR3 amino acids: CASSHSARGLYEQYF. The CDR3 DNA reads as TGTGCCAGCAGCCATTCCGCCAGGGGGCTTTACGAGCAGTACTTC.

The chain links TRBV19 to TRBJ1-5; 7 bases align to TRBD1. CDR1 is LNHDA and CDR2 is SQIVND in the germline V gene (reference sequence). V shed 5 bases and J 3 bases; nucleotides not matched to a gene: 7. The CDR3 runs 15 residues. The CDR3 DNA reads TGTGCCAGTAGTGTCACCGGGACAGACAATCAGCCCCAGCATTTT. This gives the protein CASSVTGTDNQPQHF.

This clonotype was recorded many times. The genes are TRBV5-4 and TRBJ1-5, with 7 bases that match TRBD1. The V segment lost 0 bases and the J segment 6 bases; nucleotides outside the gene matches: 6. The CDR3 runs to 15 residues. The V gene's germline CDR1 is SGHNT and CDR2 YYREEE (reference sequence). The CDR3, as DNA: TGTGCCAGCAGCTTGGGCGACAGGGTTAGTCAGCCCCAGCATTTT. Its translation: CASSLGDRVSQPQHF.

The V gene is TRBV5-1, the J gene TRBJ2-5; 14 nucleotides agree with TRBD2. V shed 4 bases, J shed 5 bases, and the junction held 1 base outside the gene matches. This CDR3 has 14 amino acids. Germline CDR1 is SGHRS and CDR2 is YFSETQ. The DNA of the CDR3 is TGCGCCAGCAGCAGGACTAGCGGGAGGGAGACCCAGTACTTC. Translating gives CASSRTSGRETQYF.

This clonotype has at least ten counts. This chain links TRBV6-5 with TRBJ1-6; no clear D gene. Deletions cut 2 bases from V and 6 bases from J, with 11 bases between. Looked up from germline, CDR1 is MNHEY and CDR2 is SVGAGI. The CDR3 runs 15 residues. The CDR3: CASSYRSVPNSPLHF. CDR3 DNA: TGTGCCAGCAGTTACCGGTCGGTTCCTAATTCACCCCTCCACTTT.

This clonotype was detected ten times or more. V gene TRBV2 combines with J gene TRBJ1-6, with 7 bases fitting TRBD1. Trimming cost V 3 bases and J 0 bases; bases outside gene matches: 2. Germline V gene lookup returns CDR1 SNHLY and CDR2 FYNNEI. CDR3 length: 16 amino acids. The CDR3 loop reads CASSDRDSSYNSPLHF. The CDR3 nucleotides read TGTGCCAGCAGTGATCGGGACAGCTCCTATAATTCACCCCTCCACTTT.

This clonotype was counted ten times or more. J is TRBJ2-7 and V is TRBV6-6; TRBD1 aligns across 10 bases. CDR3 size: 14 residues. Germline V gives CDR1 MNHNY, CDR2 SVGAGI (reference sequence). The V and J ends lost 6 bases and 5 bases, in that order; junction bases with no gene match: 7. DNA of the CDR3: TGTGCCAGCAGACCGGGACAGGGGATGAACGAGCAGTACTTC. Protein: CASRPGQGMNEQYF.

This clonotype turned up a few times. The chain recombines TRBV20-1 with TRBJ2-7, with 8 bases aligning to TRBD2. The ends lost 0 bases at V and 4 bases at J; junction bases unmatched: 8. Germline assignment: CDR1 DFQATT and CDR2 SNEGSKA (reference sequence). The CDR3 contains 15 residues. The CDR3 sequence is CSARDHAGGVYEQYF. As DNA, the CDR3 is TGCAGTGCTAGAGACCACGCCGGGGGGGTATACGAGCAGTACTTC.

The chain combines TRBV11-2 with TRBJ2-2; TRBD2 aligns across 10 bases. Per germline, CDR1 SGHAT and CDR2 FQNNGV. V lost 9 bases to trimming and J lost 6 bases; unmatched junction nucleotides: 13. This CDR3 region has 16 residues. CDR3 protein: CASSGAAGGRPGELFF. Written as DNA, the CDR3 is TGTGCCAGTAGTGGGGCAGCGGGGGGGCGCCCCGGGGAGCTGTTTTTT.

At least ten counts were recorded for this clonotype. The CDR3 sequence is CASMFLVGGEETQYF. The CDR3 DNA is TGTGCCAGCATGTTCCTTGTGGGCGGGGAAGAGACCCAGTACTTC. V usage is TRBV12-3 or TRBV12-4 and J usage is TRBJ2-5; maybe TRBD2 (6 bases). V was trimmed by 7 bases and J by 3 bases, leaving 18 bases between them. The CDR3 has 15 amino acids.

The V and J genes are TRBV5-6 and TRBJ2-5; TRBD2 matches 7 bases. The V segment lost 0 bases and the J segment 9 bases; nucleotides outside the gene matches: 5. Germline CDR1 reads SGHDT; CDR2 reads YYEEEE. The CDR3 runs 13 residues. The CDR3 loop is CASSLGGGEAQYF. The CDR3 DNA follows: TGTGCCAGCAGCTTGGGCGGGGGTGAGGCCCAGTACTTC.

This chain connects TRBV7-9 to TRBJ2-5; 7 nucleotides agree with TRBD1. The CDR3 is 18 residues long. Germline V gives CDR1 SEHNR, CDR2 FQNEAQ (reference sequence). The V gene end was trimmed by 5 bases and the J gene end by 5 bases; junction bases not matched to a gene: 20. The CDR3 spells CASSLPSRRSGGSETQYF. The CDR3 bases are TGTGCCAGCAGCCTTCCTTCTCGGCGTTCAGGGGGATCGGAGACCCAGTACTTC. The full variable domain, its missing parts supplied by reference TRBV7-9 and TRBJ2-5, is DTGVSQNPRHKITKRGQNVTFRCDPISEHNRLYWYRQTLGQGPEFLTYFQNEAQLEKSRLLSDRFSAERPKGSFSTLEIQRTEQGDSAMYLCASSLPSRRSGGSETQYFGPGTRLLVL.

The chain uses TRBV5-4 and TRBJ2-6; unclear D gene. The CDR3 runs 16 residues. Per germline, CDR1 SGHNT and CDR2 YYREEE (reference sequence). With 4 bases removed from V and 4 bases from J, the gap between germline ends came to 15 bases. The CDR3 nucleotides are TGTGCCAGCAGCAGCAAGGAAGGAACCGGGGCCAACGTCCTGACTTTC. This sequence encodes CASSSKEGTGANVLTF.

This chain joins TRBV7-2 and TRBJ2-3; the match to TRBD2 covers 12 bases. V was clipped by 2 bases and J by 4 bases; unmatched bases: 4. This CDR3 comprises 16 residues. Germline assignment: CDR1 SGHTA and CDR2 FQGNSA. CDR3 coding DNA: TGTGCCAGCAGCTTACTAGCGGGAGGGAGCGCAGATACGCAGTATTTT. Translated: CASSLLAGGSADTQYF. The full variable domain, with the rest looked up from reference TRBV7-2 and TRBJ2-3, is GAGVSQSPSNKVTEKGKDVELRCDPISGHTALYWYRQSLGQGLEFLIYFQGNSAPDKSGLPSDRFSAERTGGSVSTLTIQRTQQEDSAVYLCASSLLAGGSADTQYFGPGTRLTVL.

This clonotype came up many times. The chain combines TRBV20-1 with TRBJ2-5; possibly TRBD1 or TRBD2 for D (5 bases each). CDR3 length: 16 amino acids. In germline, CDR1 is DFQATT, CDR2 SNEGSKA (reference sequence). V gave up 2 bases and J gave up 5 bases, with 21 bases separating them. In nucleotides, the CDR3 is TGCAGTGCTAGACCTATGTCTCTGAGGGGCGACGAGACCCAGTACTTC. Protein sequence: CSARPMSLRGDETQYF.

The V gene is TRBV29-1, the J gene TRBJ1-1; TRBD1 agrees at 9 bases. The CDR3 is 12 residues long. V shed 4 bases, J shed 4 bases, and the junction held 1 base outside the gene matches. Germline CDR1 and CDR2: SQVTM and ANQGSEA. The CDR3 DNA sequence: TGCAGCGTTGGGACAGGGGTCACTGAAGCTTTCTTT. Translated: CSVGTGVTEAFF.

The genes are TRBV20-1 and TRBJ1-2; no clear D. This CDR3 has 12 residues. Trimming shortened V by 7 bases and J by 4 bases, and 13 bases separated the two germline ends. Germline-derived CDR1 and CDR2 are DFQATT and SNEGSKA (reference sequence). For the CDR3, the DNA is TGCAGTGAATGGTGGAGACGCTATGGCTACACCTTC. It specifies CSEWWRRYGYTF.

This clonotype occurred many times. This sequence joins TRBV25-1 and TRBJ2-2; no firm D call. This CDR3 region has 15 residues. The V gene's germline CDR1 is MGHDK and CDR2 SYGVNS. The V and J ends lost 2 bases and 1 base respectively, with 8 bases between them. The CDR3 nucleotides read TGTGCCAGCAGTGAACTCATGGGGAACACCGGGGAGCTGTTTTTT. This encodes CASSELMGNTGELFF.

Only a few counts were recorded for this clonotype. The CDR3 sequence is CASSREGGYGNTIYF. The CDR3 nucleotides read TGCGCCAGCAGCCGGGAAGGGGGTTATGGAAACACCATATATTTT. The chain employs TRBV5-1 and TRBJ1-3; D possibly corresponds to TRBD1 (6 bases). This CDR3 has 15 amino acids. The ends were cut back, 4 bases at V and 3 bases at J, with 14 bases in the middle. From germline, CDR1 is SGHRS and CDR2 YFSETQ.